This TCR beta chain was captured by sequencing in a study of CD8 T cells in Susac syndrome. Overall study: When blood was collected, patients with Susac syndrome were therapy-naive, were taking corticosteroids, or were receiving intravenous immunoglobulin alone.

From germline, CDR1 is SGHRS and CDR2 YFSETQ. The CDR3 is 15 residues long. V lost 0 bases and J lost 5; bases outside the gene matches: 3. Random hexamers were used to reverse transcribe an amount of roughly 0.5 to 1 ug RNA. TCRdb passed the immunoSEQ multiplex PCR reads through MiXCR, listing each CDR3 protein once. The repertoire has about 180,000 distinct CDR3 sequences, 85% to 95% of them found once; the top ten carry 0.09% to 0.1%. This chain uses TRBV5-1 with TRBJ2-2; TRBD1 agrees at 8 bases. The clonotype comes from a human donor with Susac syndrome. Material for sequencing was CD4+ T cells from PBMCs. The CDR3 bases are TGCGCCAGCAGCTTGGGGACAGGGAGAACCGGGGAGCTGTTTTTT. Its translation is CASSLGTGRTGELFF.